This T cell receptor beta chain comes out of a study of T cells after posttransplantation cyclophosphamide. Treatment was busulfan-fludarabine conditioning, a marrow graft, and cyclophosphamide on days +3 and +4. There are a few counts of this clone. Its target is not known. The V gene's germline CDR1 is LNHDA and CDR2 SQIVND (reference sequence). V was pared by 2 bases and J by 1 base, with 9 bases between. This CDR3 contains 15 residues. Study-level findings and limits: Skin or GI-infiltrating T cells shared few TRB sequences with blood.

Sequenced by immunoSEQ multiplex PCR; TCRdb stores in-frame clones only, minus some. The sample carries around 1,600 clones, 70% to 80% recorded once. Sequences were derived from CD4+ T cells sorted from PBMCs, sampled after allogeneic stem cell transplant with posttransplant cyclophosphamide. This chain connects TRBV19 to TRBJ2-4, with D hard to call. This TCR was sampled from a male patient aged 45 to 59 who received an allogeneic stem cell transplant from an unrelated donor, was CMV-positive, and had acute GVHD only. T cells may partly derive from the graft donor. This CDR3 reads CASSIRLQAKNIQYF. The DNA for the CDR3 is TGTGCCAGTAGTATACGTTTGCAGGCCAAAAACATTCAGTACTTC. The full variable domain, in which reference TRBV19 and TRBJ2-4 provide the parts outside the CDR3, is DGGITQSPKYLFRKEGQNVTLSCEQNLNHDAMYWYRQDPGQGLRLIYYSQIVNDFQKGDIAEGYSVSREKKESFPLTVTSAQKNPTAFYLCASSIRLQAKNIQYFGAGTRLSVL.